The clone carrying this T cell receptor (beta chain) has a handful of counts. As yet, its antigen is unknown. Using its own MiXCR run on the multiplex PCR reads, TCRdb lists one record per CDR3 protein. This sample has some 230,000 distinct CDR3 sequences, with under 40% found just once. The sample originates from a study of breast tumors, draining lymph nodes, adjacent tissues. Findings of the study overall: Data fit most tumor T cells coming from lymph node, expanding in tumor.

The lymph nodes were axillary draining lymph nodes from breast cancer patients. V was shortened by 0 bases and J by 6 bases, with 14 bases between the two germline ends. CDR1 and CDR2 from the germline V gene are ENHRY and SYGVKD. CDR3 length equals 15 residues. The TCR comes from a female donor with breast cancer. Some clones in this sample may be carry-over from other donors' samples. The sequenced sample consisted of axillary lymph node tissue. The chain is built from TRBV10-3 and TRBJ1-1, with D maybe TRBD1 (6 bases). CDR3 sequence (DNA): TGTGCCATCAGTGAGTCCGGGGGGCGAGGGTCTGAAGCTTTCTTT. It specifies CAISESGGRGSEAFF.